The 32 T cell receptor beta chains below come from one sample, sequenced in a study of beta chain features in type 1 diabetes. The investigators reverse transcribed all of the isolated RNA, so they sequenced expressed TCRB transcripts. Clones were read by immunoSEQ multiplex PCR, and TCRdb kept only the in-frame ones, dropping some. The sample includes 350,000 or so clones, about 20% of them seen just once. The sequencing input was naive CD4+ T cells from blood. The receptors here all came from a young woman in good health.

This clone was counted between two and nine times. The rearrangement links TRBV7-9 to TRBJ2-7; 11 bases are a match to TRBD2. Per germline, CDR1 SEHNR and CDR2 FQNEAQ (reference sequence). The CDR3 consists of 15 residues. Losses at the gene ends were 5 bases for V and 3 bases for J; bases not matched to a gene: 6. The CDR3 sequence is CASSTLGLADYEQYF. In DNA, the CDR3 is TGTGCCAGCAGCACCCTGGGACTAGCGGACTACGAGCAGTACTTC.

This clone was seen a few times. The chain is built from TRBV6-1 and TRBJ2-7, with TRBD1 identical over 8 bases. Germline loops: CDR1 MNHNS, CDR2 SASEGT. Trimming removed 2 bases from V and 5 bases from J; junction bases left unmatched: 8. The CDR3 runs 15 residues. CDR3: CASSELGQGAHEQYF. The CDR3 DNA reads TGTGCCAGCAGTGAACTAGGGCAGGGGGCCCACGAGCAGTACTTC.

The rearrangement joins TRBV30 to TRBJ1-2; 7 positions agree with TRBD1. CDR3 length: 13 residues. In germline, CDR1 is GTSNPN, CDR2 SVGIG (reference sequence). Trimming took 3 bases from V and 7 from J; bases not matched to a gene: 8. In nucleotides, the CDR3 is TGTGCCTGGAGAGGGGGACAGTTCTTTGGCTACACCTTC. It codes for CAWRGGQFFGYTF.

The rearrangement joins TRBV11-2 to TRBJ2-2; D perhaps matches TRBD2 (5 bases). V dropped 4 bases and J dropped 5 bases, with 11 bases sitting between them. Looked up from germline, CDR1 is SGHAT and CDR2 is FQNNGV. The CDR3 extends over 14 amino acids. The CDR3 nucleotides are TGTGCCAGCAGCTCGGACCGGGAAACCGGGGAGCTGTTTTTT. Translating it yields CASSSDRETGELFF.

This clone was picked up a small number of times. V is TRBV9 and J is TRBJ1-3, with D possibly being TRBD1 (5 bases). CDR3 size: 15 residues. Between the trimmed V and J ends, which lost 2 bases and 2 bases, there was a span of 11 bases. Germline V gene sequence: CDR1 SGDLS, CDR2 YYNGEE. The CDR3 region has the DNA TGTGCCAGCAGCGTTGGACAATCGACTGGAAACACCATATATTTT. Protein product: CASSVGQSTGNTIYF.

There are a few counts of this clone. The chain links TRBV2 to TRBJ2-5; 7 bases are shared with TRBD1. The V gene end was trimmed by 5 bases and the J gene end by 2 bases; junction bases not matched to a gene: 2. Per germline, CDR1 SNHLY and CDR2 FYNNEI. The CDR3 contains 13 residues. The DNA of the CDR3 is TGTGCCAGCAGTACAGGGGTACAAGAGACCCAGTACTTC. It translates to CASSTGVQETQYF.

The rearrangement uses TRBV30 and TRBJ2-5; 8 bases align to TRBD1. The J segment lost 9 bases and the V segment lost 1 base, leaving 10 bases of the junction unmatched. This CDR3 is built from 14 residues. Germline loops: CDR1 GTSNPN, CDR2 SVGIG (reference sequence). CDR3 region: CAWSDLTGAGAQYF. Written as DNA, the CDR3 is TGTGCCTGGAGTGATCTGACAGGGGCGGGCGCCCAGTACTTC.

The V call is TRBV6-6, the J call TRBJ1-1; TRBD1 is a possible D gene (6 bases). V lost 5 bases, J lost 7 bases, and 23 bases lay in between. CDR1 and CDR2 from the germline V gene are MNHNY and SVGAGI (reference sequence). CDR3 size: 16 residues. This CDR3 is CASSSHRGQRDIEAFF. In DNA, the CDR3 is TGTGCCAGCAGTAGTCACCGAGGACAGCGAGACATTGAAGCTTTCTTT.

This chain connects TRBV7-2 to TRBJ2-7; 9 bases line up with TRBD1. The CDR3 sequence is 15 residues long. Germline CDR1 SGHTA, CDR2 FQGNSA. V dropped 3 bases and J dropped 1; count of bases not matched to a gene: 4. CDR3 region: CASSFTGQGSYEQYF. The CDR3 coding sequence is TGTGCCAGCAGCTTCACGGGACAGGGATCCTACGAGCAGTACTTC.

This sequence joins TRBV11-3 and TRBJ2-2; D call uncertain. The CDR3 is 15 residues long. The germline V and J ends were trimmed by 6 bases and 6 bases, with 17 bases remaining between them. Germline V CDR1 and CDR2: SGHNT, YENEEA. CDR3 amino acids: CASSSRYKIPGELFF. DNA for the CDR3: TGTGCCAGCAGTAGCCGGTACAAAATTCCCGGGGAGCTGTTTTTT.

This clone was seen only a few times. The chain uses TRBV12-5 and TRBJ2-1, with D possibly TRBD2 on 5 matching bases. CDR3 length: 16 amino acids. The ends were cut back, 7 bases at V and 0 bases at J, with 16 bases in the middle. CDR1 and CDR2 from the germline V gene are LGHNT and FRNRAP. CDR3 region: CASAMDSWSSYNEQFF. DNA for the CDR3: TGTGCTAGTGCAATGGACTCCTGGAGCTCCTACAATGAGCAGTTCTTC.

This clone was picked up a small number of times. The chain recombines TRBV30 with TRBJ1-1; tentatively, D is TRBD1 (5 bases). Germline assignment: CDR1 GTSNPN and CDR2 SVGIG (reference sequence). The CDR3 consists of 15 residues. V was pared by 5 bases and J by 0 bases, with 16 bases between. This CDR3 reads CAWDSTETMNTEAFF. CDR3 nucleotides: TGTGCCTGGGACTCGACAGAGACCATGAACACTGAAGCTTTCTTT.

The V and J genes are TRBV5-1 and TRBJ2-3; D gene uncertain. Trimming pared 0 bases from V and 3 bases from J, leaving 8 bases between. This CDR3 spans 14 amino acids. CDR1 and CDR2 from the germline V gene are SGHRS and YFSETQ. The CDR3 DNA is TGCGCCAGCAGCTTGGAACAGTTGACAGATACGCAGTATTTT. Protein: CASSLEQLTDTQYF.

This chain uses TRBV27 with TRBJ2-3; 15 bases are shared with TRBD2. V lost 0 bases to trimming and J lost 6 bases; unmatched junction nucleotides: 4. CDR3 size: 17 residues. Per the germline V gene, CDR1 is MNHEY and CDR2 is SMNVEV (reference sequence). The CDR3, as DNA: TGTGCCAGCAGTTTATCGGGACTAGCGGGAGGTGGTGATACGCAGTATTTT. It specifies CASSLSGLAGGGDTQYF.

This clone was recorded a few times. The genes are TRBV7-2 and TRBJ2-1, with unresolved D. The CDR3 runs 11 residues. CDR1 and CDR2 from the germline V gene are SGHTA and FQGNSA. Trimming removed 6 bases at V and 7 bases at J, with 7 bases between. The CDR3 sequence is CASRSQNEQFF. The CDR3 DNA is TGTGCCAGCAGATCGCAGAATGAGCAGTTCTTC.

The CDR3, as DNA: TGTGCCTGGAGTGTAAACTTATCAGGGGACGAGCAGTACTTC. As protein: CAWSVNLSGDEQYF. This chain links TRBV30 with TRBJ2-7; D might be TRBD1 (6 bases). With 0 bases removed from V and 5 bases from J, the gap between germline ends came to 14 bases. The CDR3 totals 14 residues. Germline V gene sequence: CDR1 GTSNPN, CDR2 SVGIG (reference sequence). The full variable domain, its missing parts supplied by reference TRBV30 and TRBJ2-7, is SQTIHQWPATLVQPVGSPLSLECTVEGTSNPNLYWYRQAAGRGLQLLFYSVGIGQISSEVPQNLSASRPQDRQFILSSKKLLLSDSGFYLCAWSVNLSGDEQYFGPGTRLTVT.

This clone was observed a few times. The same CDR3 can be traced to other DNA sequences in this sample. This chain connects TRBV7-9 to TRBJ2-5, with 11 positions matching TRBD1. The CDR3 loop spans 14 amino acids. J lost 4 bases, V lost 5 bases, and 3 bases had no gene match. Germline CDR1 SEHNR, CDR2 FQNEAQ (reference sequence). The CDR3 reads CASSPGTGGETQYF. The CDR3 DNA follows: TGTGCCAGCAGCCCCGGGACAGGGGGAGAGACCCAGTACTTC.

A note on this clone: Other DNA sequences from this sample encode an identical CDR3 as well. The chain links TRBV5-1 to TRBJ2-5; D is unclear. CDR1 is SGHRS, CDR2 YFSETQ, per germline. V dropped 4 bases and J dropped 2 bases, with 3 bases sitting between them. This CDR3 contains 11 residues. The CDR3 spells CASSLQETQYF. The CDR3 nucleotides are TGCGCCAGCAGCCTACAAGAGACCCAGTACTTC. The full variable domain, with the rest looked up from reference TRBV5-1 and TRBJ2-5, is KAGVTQTPRYLIKTRGQQVTLSCSPISGHRSVSWYQQTPGQGLQFLFEYFSETQRNKGNFPGRFSGRQFSNSRSEMNVSTLELGDSALYLCASSLQETQYFGPGTRLLVL.

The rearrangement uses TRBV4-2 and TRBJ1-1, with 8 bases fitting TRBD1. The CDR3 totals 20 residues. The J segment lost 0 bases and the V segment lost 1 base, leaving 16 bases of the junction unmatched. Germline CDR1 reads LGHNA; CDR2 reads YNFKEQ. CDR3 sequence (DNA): TGTGCCAGCAGCCAAGGCTCCCGGACAGGGATTATCGGCATGAACACTGAAGCTTTCTTT. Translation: CASSQGSRTGIIGMNTEAFF.

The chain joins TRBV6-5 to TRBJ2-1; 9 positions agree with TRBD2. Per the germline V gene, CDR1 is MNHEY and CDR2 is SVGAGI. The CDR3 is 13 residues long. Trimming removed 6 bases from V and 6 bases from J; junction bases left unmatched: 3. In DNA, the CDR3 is TGTGCCAGCAGAGCGCGGGAGGGCAATGAGCAGTTCTTC. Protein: CASRAREGNEQFF.

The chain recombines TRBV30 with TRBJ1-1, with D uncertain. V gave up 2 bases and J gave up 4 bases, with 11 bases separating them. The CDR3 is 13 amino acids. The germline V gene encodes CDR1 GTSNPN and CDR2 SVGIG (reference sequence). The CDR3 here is CAWSPRRGTEAFF. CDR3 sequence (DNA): TGTGCCTGGAGTCCTCGGCGAGGCACTGAAGCTTTCTTT.

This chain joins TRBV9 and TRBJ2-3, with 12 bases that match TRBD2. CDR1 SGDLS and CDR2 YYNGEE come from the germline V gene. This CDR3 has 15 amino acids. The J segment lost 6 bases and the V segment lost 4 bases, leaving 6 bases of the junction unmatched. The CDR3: CASSFPGTSGDTQYF. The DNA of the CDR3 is TGTGCCAGCAGCTTTCCCGGGACTAGCGGGGATACGCAGTATTTT.

The CDR3 loop is CASSMAGRINTEAFF. The CDR3 DNA sequence: TGTGCCAGTAGTATGGCGGGACGGATTAACACTGAAGCTTTCTTT. V is TRBV19 and J is TRBJ1-1; D is perhaps TRBD1 (5 bases). The CDR3 is 15 amino acids. Per the germline V gene, CDR1 is LNHDA and CDR2 is SQIVND (reference sequence). Trimming stripped 3 bases from V and 2 bases from J, with 13 bases between.

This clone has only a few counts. The CDR3 DNA is TGTGCCAGCAGCACCCGGACAGGGGATTCGTCACCCCTCCACTTT. The encoded protein is CASSTRTGDSSPLHF. The J gene is TRBJ1-6, the V gene TRBV7-8; 9 bases match TRBD1. Germline V gene data show CDR1 as SGHVS and CDR2 as FQNEAQ. V was pared by 5 bases and J by 10 bases, with 9 bases of the junction left unmatched. CDR3 length equals 15 residues.

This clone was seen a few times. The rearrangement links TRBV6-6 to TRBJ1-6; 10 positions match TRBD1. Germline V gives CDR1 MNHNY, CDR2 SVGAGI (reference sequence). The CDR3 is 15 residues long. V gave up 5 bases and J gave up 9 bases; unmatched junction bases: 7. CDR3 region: CASSNRQGAVSPLHF. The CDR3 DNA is TGTGCCAGCAGTAACAGACAGGGGGCAGTTTCACCCCTCCACTTT.

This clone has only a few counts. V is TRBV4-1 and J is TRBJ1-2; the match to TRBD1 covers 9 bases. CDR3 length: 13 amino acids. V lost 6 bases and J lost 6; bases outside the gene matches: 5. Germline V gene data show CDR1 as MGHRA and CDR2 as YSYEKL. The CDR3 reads CASRLQGADGYTF. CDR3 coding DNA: TGCGCCAGCAGACTACAGGGGGCTGATGGCTACACCTTC.

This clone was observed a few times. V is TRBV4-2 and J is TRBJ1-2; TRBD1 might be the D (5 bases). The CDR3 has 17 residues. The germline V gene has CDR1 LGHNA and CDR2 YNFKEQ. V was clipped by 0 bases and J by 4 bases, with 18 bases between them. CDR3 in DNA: TGTGCCAGCAGCCAAGATCCTGGAACAGGTAGCATCTATGGCTACACCTTC. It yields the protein CASSQDPGTGSIYGYTF.

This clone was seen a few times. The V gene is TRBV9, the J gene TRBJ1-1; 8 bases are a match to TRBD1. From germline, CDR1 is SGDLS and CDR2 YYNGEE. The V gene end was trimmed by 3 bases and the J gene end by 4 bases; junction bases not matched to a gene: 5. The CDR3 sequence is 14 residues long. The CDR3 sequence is CASSATGGGTEAFF. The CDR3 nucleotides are TGTGCCAGCAGCGCCACAGGGGGTGGCACTGAAGCTTTCTTT.

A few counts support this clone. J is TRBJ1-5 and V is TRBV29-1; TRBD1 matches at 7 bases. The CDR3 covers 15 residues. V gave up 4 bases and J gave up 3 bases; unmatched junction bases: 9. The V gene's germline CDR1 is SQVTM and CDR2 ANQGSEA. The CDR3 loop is CSVGQGEGSNQPQHF. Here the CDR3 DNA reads TGCAGCGTTGGACAGGGCGAGGGGTCCAATCAGCCCCAGCATTTT.

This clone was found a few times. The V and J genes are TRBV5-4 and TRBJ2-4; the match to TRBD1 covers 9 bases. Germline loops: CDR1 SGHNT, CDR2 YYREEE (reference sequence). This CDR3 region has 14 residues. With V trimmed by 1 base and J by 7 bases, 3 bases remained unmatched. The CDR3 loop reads CASSLTGGRNIQYF. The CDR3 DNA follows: TGTGCCAGCAGCTTGACAGGGGGCAGGAACATTCAGTACTTC.

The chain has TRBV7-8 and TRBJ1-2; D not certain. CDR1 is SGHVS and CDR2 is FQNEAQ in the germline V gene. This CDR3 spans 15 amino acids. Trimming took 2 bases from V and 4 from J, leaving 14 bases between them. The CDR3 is CASSLSPGSSYGYTF. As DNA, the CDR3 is TGTGCCAGCAGCTTATCGCCAGGATCGAGCTATGGCTACACCTTC.

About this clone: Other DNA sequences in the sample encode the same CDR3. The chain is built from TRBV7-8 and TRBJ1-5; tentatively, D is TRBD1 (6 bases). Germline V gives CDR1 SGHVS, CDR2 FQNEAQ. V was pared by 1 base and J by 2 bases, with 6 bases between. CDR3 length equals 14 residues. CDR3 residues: CASSLDRGNQPQHF. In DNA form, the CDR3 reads TGTGCCAGCAGCTTAGACAGGGGCAATCAGCCCCAGCATTTT.